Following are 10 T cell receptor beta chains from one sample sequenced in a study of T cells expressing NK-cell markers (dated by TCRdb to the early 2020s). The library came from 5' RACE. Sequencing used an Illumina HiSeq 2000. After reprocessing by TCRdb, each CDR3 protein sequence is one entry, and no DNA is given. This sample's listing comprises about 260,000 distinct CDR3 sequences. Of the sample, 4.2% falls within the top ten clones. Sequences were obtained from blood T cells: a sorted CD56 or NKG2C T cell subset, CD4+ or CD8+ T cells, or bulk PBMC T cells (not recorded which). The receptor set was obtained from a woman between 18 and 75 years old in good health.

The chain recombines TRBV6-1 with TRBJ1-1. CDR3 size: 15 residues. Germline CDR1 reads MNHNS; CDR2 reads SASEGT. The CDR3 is CASSGTAYMNTEAFF.

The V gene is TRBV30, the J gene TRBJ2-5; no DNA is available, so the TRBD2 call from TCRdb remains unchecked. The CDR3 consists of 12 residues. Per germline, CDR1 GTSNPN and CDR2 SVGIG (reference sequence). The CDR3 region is CASGRRSETQYF. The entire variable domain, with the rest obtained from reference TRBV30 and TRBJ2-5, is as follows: SQTIHQWPATLVQPVGSPLSLECTVEGTSNPNLYWYRQAAGRGLQLLFYSVGIGQISSEVPQNLSASRPQDRQFILSSKKLLLSDSGFYLCASGRRSETQYFGPGTRLLVL.

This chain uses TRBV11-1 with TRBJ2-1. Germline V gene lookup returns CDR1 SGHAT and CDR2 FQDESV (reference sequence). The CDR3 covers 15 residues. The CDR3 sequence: CASSLVQGSYNEQFF.

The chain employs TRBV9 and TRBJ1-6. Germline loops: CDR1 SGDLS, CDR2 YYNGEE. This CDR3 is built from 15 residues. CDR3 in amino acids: CASSVEGGAGSPLHF.

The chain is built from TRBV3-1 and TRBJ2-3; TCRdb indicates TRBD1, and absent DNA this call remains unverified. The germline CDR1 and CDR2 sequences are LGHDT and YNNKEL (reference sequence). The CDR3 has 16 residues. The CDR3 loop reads CASSQDGGGNTDTQYF.

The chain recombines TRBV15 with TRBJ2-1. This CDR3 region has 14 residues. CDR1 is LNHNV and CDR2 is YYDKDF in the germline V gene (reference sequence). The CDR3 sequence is CATSNRDSYNEQFF.

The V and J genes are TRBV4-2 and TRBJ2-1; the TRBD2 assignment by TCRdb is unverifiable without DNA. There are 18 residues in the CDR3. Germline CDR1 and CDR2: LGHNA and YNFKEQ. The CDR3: CASSPTTGGGSSYNEQFF.

The CDR3 loop is CATSRAGDTGELFF. The rearrangement links TRBV15 to TRBJ2-2; TCRdb selects TRBD1, and the lack of DNA leaves this call unchecked. Germline V gives CDR1 LNHNV, CDR2 YYDKDF (reference sequence). CDR3 length: 14 residues.

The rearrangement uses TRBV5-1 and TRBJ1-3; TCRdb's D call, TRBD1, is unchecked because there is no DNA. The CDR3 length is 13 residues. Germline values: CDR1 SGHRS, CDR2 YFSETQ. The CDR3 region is CASSLTGGNTIYF.

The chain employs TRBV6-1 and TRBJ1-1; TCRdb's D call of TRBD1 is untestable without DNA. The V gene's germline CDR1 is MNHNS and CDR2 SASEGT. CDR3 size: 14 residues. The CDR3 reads CASTGTGTVRDAFF.